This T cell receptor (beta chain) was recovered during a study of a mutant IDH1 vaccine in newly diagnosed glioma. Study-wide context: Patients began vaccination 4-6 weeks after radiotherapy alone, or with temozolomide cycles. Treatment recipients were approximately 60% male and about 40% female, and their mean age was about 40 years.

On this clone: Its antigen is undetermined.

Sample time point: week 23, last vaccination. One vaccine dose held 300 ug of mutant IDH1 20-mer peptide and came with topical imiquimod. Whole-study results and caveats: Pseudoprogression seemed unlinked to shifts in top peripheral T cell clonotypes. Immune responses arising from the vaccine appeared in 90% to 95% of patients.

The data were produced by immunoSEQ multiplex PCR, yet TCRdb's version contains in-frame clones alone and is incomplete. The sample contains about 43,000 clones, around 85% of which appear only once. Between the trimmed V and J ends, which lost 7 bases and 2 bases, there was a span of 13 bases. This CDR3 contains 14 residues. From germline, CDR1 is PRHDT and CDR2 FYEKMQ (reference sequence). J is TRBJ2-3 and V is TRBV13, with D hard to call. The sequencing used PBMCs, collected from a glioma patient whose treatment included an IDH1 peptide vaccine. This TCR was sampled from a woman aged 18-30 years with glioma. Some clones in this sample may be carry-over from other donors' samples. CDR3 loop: CASTSYLYTDTQYF. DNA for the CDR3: TGTGCCAGCACCTCGTACCTATACACAGATACGCAGTATTTT.